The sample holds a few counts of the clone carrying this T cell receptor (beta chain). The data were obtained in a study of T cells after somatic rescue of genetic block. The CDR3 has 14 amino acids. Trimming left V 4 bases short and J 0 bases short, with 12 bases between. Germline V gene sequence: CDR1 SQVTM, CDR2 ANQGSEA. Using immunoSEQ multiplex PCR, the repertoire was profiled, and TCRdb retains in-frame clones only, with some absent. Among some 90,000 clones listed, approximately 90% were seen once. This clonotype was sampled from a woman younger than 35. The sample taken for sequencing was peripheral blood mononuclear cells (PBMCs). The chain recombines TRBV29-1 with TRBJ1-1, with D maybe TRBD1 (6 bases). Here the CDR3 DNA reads TGCAGCGTTGCAGGGGACGGATTGAACACTGAAGCTTTCTTT. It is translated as CSVAGDGLNTEAFF.